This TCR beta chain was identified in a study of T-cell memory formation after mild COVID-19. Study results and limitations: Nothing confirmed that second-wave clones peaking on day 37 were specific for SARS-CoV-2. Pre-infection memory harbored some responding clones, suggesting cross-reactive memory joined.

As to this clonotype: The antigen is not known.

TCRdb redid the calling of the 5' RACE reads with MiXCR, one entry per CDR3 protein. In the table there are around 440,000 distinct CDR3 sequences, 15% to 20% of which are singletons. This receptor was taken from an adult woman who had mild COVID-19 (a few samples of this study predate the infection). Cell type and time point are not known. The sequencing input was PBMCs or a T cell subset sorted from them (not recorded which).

CDR3 region: CASSYLEGEQFF. The CDR3 region has the DNA TGTGCCAGCAGTTACTTGGAGGGGGAGCAGTTCTTC. The chain joins TRBV6-2 or TRBV6-3 to TRBJ2-1; tentative D call: TRBD2 (6 bases). Trimming removed 1 base at V and 10 bases at J, with 8 bases between. The CDR3 runs to 12 residues. Germline CDR1 is MNHEY and CDR2 is SVGEGT.